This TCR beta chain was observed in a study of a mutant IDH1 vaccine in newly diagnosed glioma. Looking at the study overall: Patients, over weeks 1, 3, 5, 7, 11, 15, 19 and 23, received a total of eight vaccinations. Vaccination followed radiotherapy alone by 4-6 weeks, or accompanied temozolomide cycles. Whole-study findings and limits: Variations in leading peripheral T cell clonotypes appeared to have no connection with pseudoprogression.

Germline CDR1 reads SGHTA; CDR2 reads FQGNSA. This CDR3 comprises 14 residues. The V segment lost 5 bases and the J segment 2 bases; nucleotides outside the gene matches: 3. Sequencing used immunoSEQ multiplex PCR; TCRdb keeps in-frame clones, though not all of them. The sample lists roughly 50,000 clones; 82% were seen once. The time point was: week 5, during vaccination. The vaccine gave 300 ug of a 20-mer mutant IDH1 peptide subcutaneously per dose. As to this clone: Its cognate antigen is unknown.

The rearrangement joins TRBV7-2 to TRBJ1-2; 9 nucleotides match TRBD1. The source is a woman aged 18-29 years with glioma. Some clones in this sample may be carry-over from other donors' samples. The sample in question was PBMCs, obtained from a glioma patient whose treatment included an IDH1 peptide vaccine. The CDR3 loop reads CASSPDRGNYGYTF. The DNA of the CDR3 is TGTGCCAGCAGCCCGGACAGGGGCAACTATGGCTACACCTTC. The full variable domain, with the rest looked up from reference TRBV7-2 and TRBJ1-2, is GAGVSQSPSNKVTEKGKDVELRCDPISGHTALYWYRQSLGQGLEFLIYFQGNSAPDKSGLPSDRFSAERTGGSVSTLTIQRTQQEDSAVYLCASSPDRGNYGYTFGSGTRLTVV.